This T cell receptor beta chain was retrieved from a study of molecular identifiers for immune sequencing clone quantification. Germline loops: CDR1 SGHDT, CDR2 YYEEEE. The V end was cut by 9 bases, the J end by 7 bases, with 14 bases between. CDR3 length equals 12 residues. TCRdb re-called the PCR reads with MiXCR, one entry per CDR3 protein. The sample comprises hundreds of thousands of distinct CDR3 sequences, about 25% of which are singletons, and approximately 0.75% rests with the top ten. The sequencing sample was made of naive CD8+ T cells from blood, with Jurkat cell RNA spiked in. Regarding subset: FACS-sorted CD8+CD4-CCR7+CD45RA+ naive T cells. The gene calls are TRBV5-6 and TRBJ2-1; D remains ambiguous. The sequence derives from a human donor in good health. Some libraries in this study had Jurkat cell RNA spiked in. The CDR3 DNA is TGTGCCACCCAGCTTTTGGGAAATGAGCAGTTCTTC. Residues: CATQLLGNEQFF.